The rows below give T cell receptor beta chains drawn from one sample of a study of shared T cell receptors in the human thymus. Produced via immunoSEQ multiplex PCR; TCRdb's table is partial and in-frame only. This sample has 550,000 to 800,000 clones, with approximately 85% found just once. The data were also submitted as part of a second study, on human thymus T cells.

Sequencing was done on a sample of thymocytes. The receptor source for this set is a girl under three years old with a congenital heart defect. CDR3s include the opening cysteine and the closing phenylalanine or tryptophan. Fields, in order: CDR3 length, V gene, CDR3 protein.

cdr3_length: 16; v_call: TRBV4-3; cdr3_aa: CASSHLVGGTYNEQFF
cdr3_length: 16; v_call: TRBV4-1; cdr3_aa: CASSEKRGAVGKTQYF
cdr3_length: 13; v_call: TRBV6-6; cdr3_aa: CASRQVDRNTIYF
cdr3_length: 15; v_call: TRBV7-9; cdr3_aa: CASSLRLDRDYGYTF
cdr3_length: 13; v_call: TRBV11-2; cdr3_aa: CASRRQPFYGYTF
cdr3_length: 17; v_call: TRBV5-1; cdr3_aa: CASTLWALLLLTSPLHF
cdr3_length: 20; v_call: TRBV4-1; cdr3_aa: CASSSGLSRLAGGPTDTQYF
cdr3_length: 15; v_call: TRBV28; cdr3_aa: CASSLYDREGNTIYF
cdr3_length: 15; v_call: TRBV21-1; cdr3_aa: CASSKPWRKATEAFF
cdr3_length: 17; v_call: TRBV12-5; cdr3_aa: CASGLGQGFTLGYGYTF
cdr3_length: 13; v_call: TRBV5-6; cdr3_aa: CASSPERGYGYTF
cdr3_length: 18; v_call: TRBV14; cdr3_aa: CASSHKAEGQGMGYGYTF
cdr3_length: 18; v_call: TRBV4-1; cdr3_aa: CASSQDGNGQGNTYEQYF
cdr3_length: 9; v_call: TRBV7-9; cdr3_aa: CASSQTRAF
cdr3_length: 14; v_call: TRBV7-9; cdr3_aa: CASSLNPGVTEAFF
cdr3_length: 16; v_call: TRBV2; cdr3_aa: CASSRQGVRSYNEQFF
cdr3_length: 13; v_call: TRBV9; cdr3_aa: CASSGQGSGELFF
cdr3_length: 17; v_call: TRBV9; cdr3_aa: CASSFRAGGHLISEQFF
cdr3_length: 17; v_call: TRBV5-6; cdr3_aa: CASSSGTGTVSGNTIYF
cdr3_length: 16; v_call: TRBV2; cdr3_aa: CASSELGTGVTGELFF
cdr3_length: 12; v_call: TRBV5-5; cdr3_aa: CASSFSGYGYTF
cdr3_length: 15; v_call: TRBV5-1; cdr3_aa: CASSLPGTGHNEQFF
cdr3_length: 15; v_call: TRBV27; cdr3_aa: CASSDTGTGSNEQFF
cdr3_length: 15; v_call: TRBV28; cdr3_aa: CASSLGGRFNYGYTF
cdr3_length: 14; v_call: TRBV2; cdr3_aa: CASRETGGSTEAFF
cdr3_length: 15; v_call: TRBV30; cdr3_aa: CAWSVHGRQTYEQYF
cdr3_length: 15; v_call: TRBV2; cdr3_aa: CATTKRGARTDTQYF
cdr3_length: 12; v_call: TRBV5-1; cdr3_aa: CASSSDSYEQYF
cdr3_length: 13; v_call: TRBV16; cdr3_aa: CASSHSDTDTQYF
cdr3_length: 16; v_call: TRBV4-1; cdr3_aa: CASSHPNREAWTEAFF
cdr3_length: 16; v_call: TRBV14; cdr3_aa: CASSQEVGHQNYGYTF
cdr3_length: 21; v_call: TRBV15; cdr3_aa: CATSREGAAGGGVPGTDTQYF
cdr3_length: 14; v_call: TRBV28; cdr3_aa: CASSFDRCLNEQFF
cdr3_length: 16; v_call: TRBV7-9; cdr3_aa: CASSPSRLQEDYGYTF
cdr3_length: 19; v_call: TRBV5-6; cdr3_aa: CASRAYVPPATGVNTEAFF
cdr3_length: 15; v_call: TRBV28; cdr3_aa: CASSLDGGLDTEAFF
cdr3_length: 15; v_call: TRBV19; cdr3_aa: CASSIVGGANYEQYF
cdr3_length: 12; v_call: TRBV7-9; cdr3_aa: CASSALPLEQFF
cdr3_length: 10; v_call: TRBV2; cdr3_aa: CASSRGTQYF
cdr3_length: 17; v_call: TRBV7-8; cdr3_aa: CASSLEVEGRNGCGYTF
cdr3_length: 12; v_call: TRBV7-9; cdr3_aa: CASSWTGLGYTF
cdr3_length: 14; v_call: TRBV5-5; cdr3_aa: CASSPPRQVPEAFF
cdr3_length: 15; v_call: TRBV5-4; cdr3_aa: CASRPTLAEEETQYF
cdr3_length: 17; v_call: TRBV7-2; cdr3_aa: CASSLQGGILAKNIQYF
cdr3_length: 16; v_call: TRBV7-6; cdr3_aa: CASSLGPGPNTGELFF
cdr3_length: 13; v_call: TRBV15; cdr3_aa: CASNTGGEETQYF
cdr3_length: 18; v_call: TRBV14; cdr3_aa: CASSLPSSDRGSTDTQYF
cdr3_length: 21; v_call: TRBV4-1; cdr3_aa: CASSQVGNKTGGARSNQPQHF
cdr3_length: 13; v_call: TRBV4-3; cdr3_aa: CASSHILGGEAFF
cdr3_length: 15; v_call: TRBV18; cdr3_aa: CASSPERVSNQPQHF
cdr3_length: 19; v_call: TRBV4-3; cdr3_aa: CASSQDLSYGHRGRAEAFF
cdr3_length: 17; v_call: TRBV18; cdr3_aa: CASSPLNPGENGDTQYF
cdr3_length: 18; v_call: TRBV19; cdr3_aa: CASSMVLAGGGNTGELFF
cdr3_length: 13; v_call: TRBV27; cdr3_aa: CASSPEAQPEAFF
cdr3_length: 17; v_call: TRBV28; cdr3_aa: CASSTPGQGPTNEKLFF
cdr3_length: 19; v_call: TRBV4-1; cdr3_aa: CASSQPGFWGRATNEKLFF
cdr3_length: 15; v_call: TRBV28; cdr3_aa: CASIDGLAEEETQYF
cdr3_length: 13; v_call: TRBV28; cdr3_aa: CASSQTVRTEAFF
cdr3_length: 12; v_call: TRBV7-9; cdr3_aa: CASSRDMYVQYF